Below, 30 T cell receptor beta chains from the same sample are listed, as sequenced in a study of patients and donors after allogeneic stem cell transplantation. TCRdb reanalysed the RT-PCR reads using MiXCR and keeps one entry per CDR3 protein. The sample shows approximately 20,000 distinct CDR3 sequences, 4.9% of them seen only once. Sequenced material: blood, either unsorted or a sorted T cell fraction (not recorded which). Receptors were obtained from a human donor who was either an allogeneic HSCT recipient or a stem cell or donor lymphocyte infusion donor (not recorded which). It is not recorded whose cells these are; they may come from a transplant donor.

This sequence joins TRBV11-1 and TRBJ2-3; TRBD1 or TRBD2 may be the D gene (6 bases each). The germline V gene has CDR1 SGHAT and CDR2 FQDESV (reference sequence). Deletions cut 1 base from V and 2 bases from J, with 31 bases between. The CDR3 covers 22 residues. The CDR3 region has the DNA TGTGCCAGCAGCTTAGGTACTTGGGGTTTCGGGGGCGGGACGGCCCACACAGATACGCAGTATTTT. This encodes CASSLGTWGFGGGTAHTDTQYF.

This clonotype was counted ten times or more. This chain connects TRBV29-1 to TRBJ2-2; 7 bases are shared with TRBD2. The V and J ends lost 5 bases and 5 bases, in that order; junction bases with no gene match: 5. The germline V gene has CDR1 SQVTM and CDR2 ANQGSEA. The CDR3 extends over 13 amino acids. CDR3 in amino acids: CSVSSGVTGELFF. The CDR3 region has the DNA TGCAGCGTTTCCAGCGGGGTAACCGGGGAGCTGTTTTTT.

The rearrangement uses TRBV12-3 or TRBV12-4 and TRBJ2-1, with D possibly TRBD2 on 6 matching bases. The CDR3 extends over 16 amino acids. Trimming took off 2 bases at V and 7 bases at J, with 18 bases between the two ends. The CDR3 loop is CASSLRGRGADNEQFF. The CDR3 DNA reads as TGTGCCAGCAGTTTACGGGGGAGAGGGGCCGATAATGAGCAGTTCTTC.

The rearrangement joins TRBV6-1 to TRBJ1-2, with D maybe TRBD1 (6 bases). The ends were cut back, 7 bases at V and 0 bases at J, with 15 bases in the middle. Per germline, CDR1 MNHNS and CDR2 SASEGT. This CDR3 is built from 15 residues. The CDR3 DNA sequence: TGTGCCAGCACCACAAGGGGGTACTCTAACTATGGCTACACCTTC. This gives the protein CASTTRGYSNYGYTF.

V is TRBV27 and J is TRBJ2-7; D gene unclear. The CDR3 sequence is 13 residues long. Trimming cost V 8 bases and J 0 bases, with 11 bases left between them. The germline gives CDR1 MNHEY, CDR2 SMNVEV (reference sequence). This chain's CDR3 is CASPLGSSYEQYF. In DNA, the CDR3 is TGTGCCAGCCCCCTGGGTAGCTCCTACGAGCAGTACTTC.

This clonotype was seen ten or more times. The chain has TRBV5-1 and TRBJ1-1; D call uncertain. This CDR3 spans 13 amino acids. The ends were cut back, 1 base at V and 3 bases at J, with 7 bases in the middle. CDR1 SGHRS and CDR2 YFSETQ come from the germline V gene. This CDR3 reads CASSLWLDTEAFF. The CDR3, as DNA: TGCGCCAGCAGCTTGTGGTTGGACACTGAAGCTTTCTTT.

This chain uses TRBV10-3 with TRBJ2-1; TRBD1 matches 7 bases. V was pared by 8 bases and J by 9 bases, with 4 bases of the junction left unmatched. This CDR3 region has 11 residues. Germline CDR1 ENHRY, CDR2 SYGVKD. CDR3 sequence: CAIGYRGEQFF. The CDR3 nucleotides are TGTGCCATCGGGTACAGGGGTGAGCAGTTCTTC.

This clonotype was counted many times. V and J are TRBV6-1 and TRBJ2-3; possible D gene TRBD1, 6 bases. This CDR3 has 14 residues. Germline loops: CDR1 MNHNS, CDR2 SASEGT. The V and J ends lost 8 bases and 2 bases respectively, with 14 bases between them. CDR3 residues: CASSRDIPTDTQYF. The CDR3, as DNA: TGTGCCAGCTCCCGGGACATACCCACAGATACGCAGTATTTT.

This clonotype was seen ten or more times. The chain has TRBV15 and TRBJ1-2; no clear D gene. CDR3 length equals 15 residues. V was shortened by 3 bases and J by 9 bases, with 20 bases between the two germline ends. CDR1 and CDR2 (germline): LNHNV, YYDKDF (reference sequence). CDR3 sequence (DNA): TGTGCCACCAGCAGTCGAGACGCGAGGCCCAAGAGCTACACCTTC. Translating it yields CATSSRDARPKSYTF.

This clonotype was counted between two and nine times. CDR3 sequence: CASSVAVGGYYGYTF. The CDR3, as DNA: TGTGCCAGCAGCGTGGCTGTCGGGGGTTACTATGGCTACACCTTC. The chain employs TRBV9 and TRBJ1-2; possibly TRBD1 for D (5 bases). The CDR3 is 15 amino acids. V gave up 2 bases and J gave up 3 bases, with 14 bases separating them. CDR1 and CDR2 (germline): SGDLS, YYNGEE.

The chain uses TRBV7-9 and TRBJ2-7; 9 nucleotides match TRBD1. This CDR3 has 14 residues. V was clipped by 5 bases and J by 1 base; unmatched bases: 3. CDR1 SEHNR and CDR2 FQNEAQ come from the germline V gene (reference sequence). CDR3 nucleotides: TGTGCCAGCAGCCAACAGGGGGCGTCCTACGAGCAGTACTTC. Translated: CASSQQGASYEQYF.

There are many counts of this clonotype. V usage is TRBV9 and J usage is TRBJ2-2; 7 nucleotides align to TRBD1. The CDR3 contains 16 residues. Germline loops: CDR1 SGDLS, CDR2 YYNGEE. Trimming cost V 2 bases and J 8 bases; bases outside gene matches: 12. The CDR3: CASSVGQVYTIGELFF. CDR3 coding DNA: TGTGCCAGCAGCGTCGGACAGGTCTATACTATAGGGGAGCTGTTTTTT.

This clonotype was found many times. The CDR3 DNA follows: TGTGCCAGCAGCGTAGCCCCCCTAGGACAGAGAAGGAACTATGGCTACACCTTC. This encodes CASSVAPLGQRRNYGYTF. This chain links TRBV9 with TRBJ1-2; D is possibly TRBD1 (6 bases). Trimming cost V 0 bases and J 2 bases, with 20 bases left between them. This CDR3 comprises 18 residues. Germline V gene sequence: CDR1 SGDLS, CDR2 YYNGEE. Full variable domain (outside the CDR3, taken from reference TRBV9 and TRBJ1-2): DSGVTQTPKHLITATGQRVTLRCSPRSGDLSVYWYQQSLDQGLQFLIQYYNGEERAKGNILERFSAQQFPDLHSELNLSSLELGDSALYFCASSVAPLGQRRNYGYTFGSGTRLTVV.

This clonotype was recorded many times. The chain is built from TRBV28 and TRBJ2-3; unclear D gene. Between the trimmed V and J ends, which lost 6 bases and 8 bases, there was a span of 12 bases. Germline CDR1 is MDHEN and CDR2 is SYDVKM. CDR3 length: 12 residues. The CDR3 here is CASSRGYRTQYF. CDR3 DNA sequence: TGTGCCAGCAGCCGCGGCTACCGTACGCAGTATTTT.

At least ten counts were recorded for this clonotype. The CDR3 DNA is TGCAGCGCTTTGGTATCGACAGCTGAAGCTTTCTTT. Translated: CSALVSTAEAFF. The chain employs TRBV29-1 and TRBJ1-1; tentative D call: TRBD1 (5 bases). The CDR3 contains 12 residues. The ends were cut back, 7 bases at V and 6 bases at J, with 15 bases in the middle. Germline values: CDR1 SQVTM, CDR2 ANQGSEA.

This clonotype was seen a few times. J is TRBJ2-7 and V is TRBV11-2, with 7 nucleotides matching TRBD1. The CDR3 spans 15 residues. CDR1 and CDR2 from the germline V gene are SGHAT and FQNNGV. V shed 5 bases and J 5 bases; nucleotides not matched to a gene: 12. CDR3 coding DNA: TGTGCCAGCAGCCCGAGGGGGCGAAGTTTCCACGAGCAGTACTTC. It codes for CASSPRGRSFHEQYF.

This clonotype was observed a handful of times. The chain has TRBV19 and TRBJ2-2; the match to TRBD1 covers 7 bases. The CDR3 consists of 14 residues. Germline V gene sequence: CDR1 LNHDA, CDR2 SQIVND (reference sequence). The trim removed 9 bases at V and 6 bases at J, leaving 10 bases unmatched. CDR3 sequence: CASRQGQIAGELFF. For the CDR3, the DNA is TGTGCCAGCCGCCAGGGACAGATAGCCGGGGAGCTGTTTTTT.

This clonotype was picked up many times. The gene calls are TRBV29-1 and TRBJ2-7; a possible D gene is TRBD2 (5 bases). The CDR3 extends over 10 amino acids. CDR1 SQVTM and CDR2 ANQGSEA come from the germline V gene. V lost 7 bases and J lost 6, with 10 bases in between. This CDR3 reads CSDGSGEQYF. In DNA form, the CDR3 reads TGCAGCGATGGAAGCGGCGAGCAGTACTTC.

Many counts were recorded for this clonotype. The V gene is TRBV10-1, the J gene TRBJ2-7; tentative D call: TRBD1 (6 bases). This CDR3 spans 15 amino acids. V was cut by 0 bases and J by 4 bases, with 13 bases left in between. Germline-derived CDR1 and CDR2 are WNHNN and SYGVQD (reference sequence). CDR3 in DNA: TGCGCCAGCAGTGAGTCGACCGGACAGATATACGAGCAGTACTTC. It specifies CASSESTGQIYEQYF.

This clonotype showed up many times. The chain joins TRBV15 to TRBJ1-4; D not certain. The CDR3 length is 15 residues. The V end was cut by 0 bases, the J end by 4 bases, with 9 bases between. Germline CDR1 and CDR2: LNHNV and YYDKDF (reference sequence). CDR3 sequence reads: CATSRDRAVNEKLFF. CDR3 DNA sequence: TGTGCCACCAGCAGAGATCGGGCAGTTAATGAAAAACTGTTTTTT.

This chain uses TRBV15 with TRBJ2-2; perhaps D is TRBD1 or TRBD2 (6 bases each). The CDR3 is 14 residues long. Trimming stripped 7 bases from V and 7 bases from J, with 16 bases between. Germline V CDR1 and CDR2: LNHNV, YYDKDF (reference sequence). CDR3 loop: CATMRAGGGGELFF. The CDR3, as DNA: TGTGCCACCATGAGAGCCGGGGGCGGCGGGGAGCTGTTTTTT. The entire variable domain, with the rest obtained from reference TRBV15 and TRBJ2-2, is as follows: DAMVIQNPRYQVTQFGKPVTLSCSQTLNHNVMYWYQQKSSQAPKLLFHYYDKDFNNEADTPDNFQSRRPNTSFCFLDIRSPGLGDTAMYLCATMRAGGGGELFFGEGSRLTVL.

By proportion, this clonotype is medium-sized. V usage is TRBV12-3 or TRBV12-4 and J usage is TRBJ1-2; 12 nucleotides line up with TRBD1. The CDR3 runs to 15 residues. Trimming at V came to 3 bases and at J to 8 bases, leaving 7 bases not matched to a gene. The CDR3 is CASSFHGDRGQGYTF. The CDR3, as DNA: TGTGCCAGCAGTTTCCATGGGGACAGGGGGCAAGGCTACACCTTC.

This clonotype was picked up a small number of times. The J gene is TRBJ1-1, the V gene TRBV6-5, with 7 nucleotides matching TRBD1. CDR3 length: 16 amino acids. V was clipped by 3 bases and J by 4 bases; unmatched bases: 11. Per the germline V gene, CDR1 is MNHEY and CDR2 is SVGAGI. CDR3 residues: CASSYREGAQVTEAFF. The CDR3 nucleotides read TGTGCCAGCAGTTATCGCGAGGGGGCGCAGGTCACTGAAGCTTTCTTT.

There are a few counts of this clonotype. CDR3 protein: CASSSGVTQYF. Here the CDR3 DNA reads TGTGCCAGCAGTTCCGGAGTGACCCAGTACTTC. The genes are TRBV28 and TRBJ2-5; the D is unclear. CDR1 is MDHEN and CDR2 is SYDVKM in the germline V gene. The V gene lost 4 bases and the J gene lost 7 bases, with 7 bases spanning the gap. This CDR3 is built from 11 residues. Looking up the rest from reference TRBV28 and TRBJ2-5 gives the full variable domain: DVKVTQSSRYLVKRTGEKVFLECVQDMDHENMFWYRQDPGLGLRLIYFSYDVKMKEKGDIPEGYSVSREKKERFSLILESASTNQTSMYLCASSSGVTQYFGPGTRLLVL.

This clonotype has ten or more counts. The chain has TRBV2 and TRBJ1-6; D not resolved. The germline V and J ends were trimmed by 6 bases and 1 base, with 7 bases remaining between them. Germline values: CDR1 SNHLY, CDR2 FYNNEI. The CDR3 has 14 residues. CDR3 residues: CASSLGSYNSPLHF. CDR3 DNA sequence: TGTGCCAGCAGCCTTGGGTCCTATAATTCACCCCTCCACTTT.

This clonotype showed up just a few times. The V gene is TRBV5-8, the J gene TRBJ1-2; 7 positions match TRBD1. Trimming removed 0 bases from V and 2 bases from J; junction bases left unmatched: 1. Germline V lookup: CDR1 SGHTS, CDR2 YDEGEE. The CDR3 extends over 14 amino acids. The CDR3 is CASSLAGQNYGYTF. The CDR3 DNA is TGTGCCAGCAGCTTGGCGGGACAGAACTATGGCTACACCTTC.

This clonotype was seen at least ten times. This chain links TRBV5-6 with TRBJ2-5, with 7 nucleotides matching TRBD1. Germline V CDR1 and CDR2: SGHDT, YYEEEE. This CDR3 comprises 14 residues. The V and J ends lost 4 bases and 1 base, in that order; junction bases with no gene match: 4. Here the CDR3 reads CASSRQGSQETQYF. For the CDR3, the DNA is TGTGCCAGCAGCCGACAGGGCTCCCAAGAGACCCAGTACTTC.

This clonotype was seen at least ten times. The V call is TRBV5-5, the J call TRBJ1-2; D unresolved. The CDR3 sequence is 15 residues long. The V gene's germline CDR1 is SGHKS and CDR2 YYEKEE (reference sequence). Deletions cut 0 bases from V and 6 bases from J, with 15 bases between. The CDR3 here is CASSLVGESLDGYTF. CDR3 nucleotide sequence: TGTGCCAGCAGCTTGGTTGGGGAATCGCTGGATGGCTACACCTTC.

This clonotype was detected many times. V and J are TRBV5-1 and TRBJ2-4, with TRBD2 matching over 13 bases. The CDR3 runs 15 residues. The germline V gene has CDR1 SGHRS and CDR2 YFSETQ. J was trimmed by 7 bases and V by 4 bases; bases with no gene match: 5. CDR3 region: CASSTGLAGVNIQYF. The CDR3 DNA reads TGCGCCAGCAGCACAGGACTAGCGGGGGTCAACATTCAGTACTTC.

The V gene is TRBV2, the J gene TRBJ2-1; D unclear. The V end was cut by 7 bases, the J end by 5 bases, with 9 bases between. Germline V lookup: CDR1 SNHLY, CDR2 FYNNEI. The CDR3 has 12 amino acids. CDR3 DNA: TGTGCCAGCAAGAACACGAACAATGAGCAGTTCTTC. This sequence encodes CASKNTNNEQFF.